This is a list of T cell receptor beta chains from one sample in a study of post-analysis software for immune sequencing data. TCRdb reprocessed the PCR reads via MiXCR and lists one record per CDR3 protein. Seen here are roughly 410,000 distinct CDR3 sequences, approximately 38% observed once, and the top ten hold 13%. The sequenced sample consisted of blood. Receptors originate from a girl aged 5-17 years with multiple sclerosis. The CDR3 runs from the conserved cysteine through the conserved F or W. The D gene is left open where the match is weak. Where a row states a size, it is once, few, many or the class of an expanded clone; other rows omit it.

TRBV20-1	NA	TRBJ2-1	TRBD2	CSARDPSGAVRYNEQFF	TGCAGTGCTAGAGATCCTAGCGGGGCCGTTAGATACAATGAGCAGTTCTTC
TRBV20-1	NA	TRBJ1-2	NA	CSARARSYYGYTF	TGCAGTGCCCGTGCTCGGTCGTACTATGGCTACACCTTC
TRBV4-1	NA	TRBJ1-1	NA	CASSQDRSRNRARVGEAFF	TGCGCCAGCAGCCAAGATCGAAGCAGGAATAGAGCCAGAGTAGGTGAAGCTTTCTTT
TRBV12-3/TRBV12-4	NA	TRBJ2-3	TRBD1	CASSPWTGGGTDAQYF	TGTGCCAGCAGCCCGTGGACAGGGGGCGGCACAGATGCGCAGTATTTT
TRBV6-5	many	TRBJ2-3	NA	CASSSRGGSLSDTQYF	TGTGCCAGCAGCTCAAGGGGGGGGAGTCTATCAGATACGCAGTATTTT
TRBV12-3/TRBV12-4	few	TRBJ2-7	NA	CASTPSPGGGVYEQYF	TGTGCCAGCACCCCATCGCCCGGAGGGGGAGTCTACGAGCAGTACTTC
TRBV20-1	NA	TRBJ2-3	TRBD2	CSPSEGTSGTDTQYF	TGCAGTCCTTCCGAAGGGACTAGCGGGACAGATACGCAGTATTTT
TRBV27	NA	TRBJ2-7	NA	CASSFGGSVEQYF	TGTGCCAGCAGTTTTGGGGGGTCGGTCGAGCAGTACTTC
TRBV5-1	NA	TRBJ2-7	NA	CASSFPRSHEQYF	TGCGCCAGCAGCTTTCCAAGGTCCCACGAGCAGTACTTC
TRBV12-3/TRBV12-4	few	TRBJ2-1	NA	CASSLSGVGEYNEQFF	TGTGCCAGCAGTTTGTCGGGGGTGGGGGAATACAATGAGCAGTTCTTC
TRBV6-1	NA	TRBJ2-1	NA	CASTRTVDSYNEQFF	TGTGCCAGCACACGGACAGTTGATTCCTACAATGAGCAGTTCTTC
TRBV25-1	few	TRBJ2-1	NA	CASSPDRNSYNEQFF	TGTGCCAGCAGCCCTGACAGAAATTCCTACAATGAGCAGTTCTTC
TRBV9	NA	TRBJ2-1	TRBD1	CASSVEWGAQGDEQFF	TGTGCCAGCAGCGTAGAGTGGGGGGCACAGGGGGATGAGCAGTTCTTC
TRBV6-2/TRBV6-3	NA	TRBJ2-3	NA	CASSYSRQDASDTQYF	TGTGCCAGCAGTTACTCGAGGCAGGACGCTTCAGATACGCAGTATTTT
TRBV11-1	few	TRBJ2-1	NA	CASSSRGYNEQFF	TGTGCCAGCAGCTCCAGGGGTTACAATGAGCAGTTCTTC
TRBV19	NA	TRBJ1-1	NA	CASIPPGRTESEAFF	TGTGCCAGTATTCCCCCGGGTCGGACAGAGAGTGAAGCTTTCTTT
TRBV19	NA	TRBJ1-2	NA	CASTFGGLYGYTF	TGTGCCAGTACCTTCGGAGGGCTCTATGGCTACACCTTC
TRBV20-1	few	TRBJ2-6	NA	CSARVDSGANVLTF	TGCAGTGCTAGAGTGGACTCTGGGGCCAACGTCCTGACTTTC
TRBV5-1	NA	TRBJ2-1	NA	CASSEGLGNEQFF	TGCGCCAGCTCGGAGGGGCTTGGGAATGAGCAGTTCTTC
TRBV12-3/TRBV12-4	few	TRBJ2-7	NA	CASSLTGPGKYF	TGTGCCAGCAGTTTAACGGGGCCTGGAAAGTACTTC
TRBV7-3	NA	TRBJ2-3	NA	CASSLISADTQYF	TGTGCCAGCAGCTTAATTTCCGCAGATACGCAGTATTTT
TRBV29-1	NA	TRBJ2-7	NA	CSVGGDNTYEQYF	TGCAGCGTTGGGGGGGACAACACCTACGAGCAGTACTTC
TRBV5-1	NA	TRBJ1-1	NA	CASSLDAGLEAFF	TGCGCCAGCAGCCTGGACGCCGGACTCGAAGCTTTCTTT
TRBV6-1	many	TRBJ1-6	NA	CASSEEAYSPLHF	TGTGCCAGCAGTGAAGAGGCGTATTCACCCCTCCACTTT
TRBV6-6	few	TRBJ1-2	NA	CASSSLDMVSYGYTF	TGTGCCAGCAGTTCCCTGGACATGGTTTCCTATGGCTACACCTTC
TRBV7-2	NA	TRBJ2-6	NA	CASSFPQGANVLTF	TGTGCCAGCAGCTTCCCCCAGGGGGCCAACGTCCTGACTTTC
TRBV5-1	few	TRBJ2-1	NA	CASTRGLTYNEQFF	TGCGCCAGCACACGGGGCCTTACCTACAATGAGCAGTTCTTC
TRBV5-1	NA	TRBJ2-1	NA	CASSLDTNREQFF	TGCGCCAGCAGCTTGGACACGAACCGGGAGCAGTTCTTC
TRBV29-1	few	TRBJ2-7	NA	CSVGSFPGYEQYF	TGCAGCGTTGGATCGTTCCCGGGCTACGAGCAGTACTTC
TRBV7-9	NA	TRBJ2-3	NA	CASSLEEARGGYF	TGTGCCAGCAGCTTGGAGGAAGCCCGGGGTGGGTATTTT
TRBV15	few	TRBJ1-2	NA	CATSREGAGHQGYTF	TGTGCCACCAGCAGAGAAGGGGCGGGACATCAAGGCTACACCTTC
TRBV12-3/TRBV12-4	NA	TRBJ2-1	NA	CAGCWAANEQFF	TGTGCCGGCTGCTGGGCCGCCAATGAGCAGTTCTTC
TRBV27	few	TRBJ2-1	NA	CASSLGVGGSYNEQFF	TGTGCCAGCAGTTTGGGGGTAGGGGGCTCCTACAATGAGCAGTTCTTC
TRBV29-1	many	TRBJ2-7	TRBD2	CSVLAGISYEQYF	TGCAGCGTGCTAGCGGGTATCTCCTACGAGCAGTACTTC
TRBV6-5	few	TRBJ2-5	TRBD2	CASSSRTSGAKETQYF	TGTGCCAGCAGTTCCAGGACTAGCGGGGCCAAAGAGACCCAGTACTTC
TRBV10-2	once	TRBJ1-3	TRBD1	CASRPDRGLSRYF	TGCGCCAGCAGACCCGACAGGGGCCTTAGCCGATATTTT
TRBV29-1	NA	TRBJ2-7	NA	CSVSKPGARGIYEQYF	TGCAGCGTGTCGAAACCAGGGGCGAGGGGAATCTACGAGCAGTACTTC
TRBV20-1	few	TRBJ2-7	NA	CSARDRRHSIYEQYF	TGCAGTGCTAGAGACCGGAGGCATTCGATCTACGAGCAGTACTTC
TRBV29-1	NA	TRBJ2-7	NA	CSVADGGLYEQYF	TGCAGCGTTGCTGACGGGGGGCTCTACGAGCAGTACTTC
TRBV2	NA	TRBJ2-7	TRBD1	CASRTGLYYEQYF	TGTGCCAGCAGGACAGGGTTATACTACGAGCAGTACTTC
TRBV20-1	few	TRBJ2-1	NA	CSPFSGSYNEQFF	TGCAGTCCCTTTTCGGGGTCCTACAATGAGCAGTTCTTC
TRBV20-1	NA	TRBJ1-5	NA	CSAREPGGNQPQHF	TGCAGTGCTAGAGAGCCCGGCGGCAATCAGCCCCAGCATTTT
TRBV3-1	many	TRBJ2-6	TRBD1	CASSSQRGTGRTNVLTF	TGTGCCAGCAGCTCCCAGAGAGGGACAGGGAGAACCAACGTCCTGACTTTC
TRBV29-1	NA	TRBJ1-2	NA	CSVDSAGTGYTF	TGCAGCGTTGATTCGGCAGGAACTGGCTACACCTTC
TRBV21-1	NA	TRBJ2-1	NA	CASSQGKGNEQFF	TGTGCCAGCTCCCAAGGAAAGGGCAATGAGCAGTTCTTC
TRBV7-2	few	TRBJ2-3	TRBD2	CASSITSGGAADTQYF	TGTGCCAGCAGCATAACTAGCGGGGGAGCTGCAGATACGCAGTATTTT